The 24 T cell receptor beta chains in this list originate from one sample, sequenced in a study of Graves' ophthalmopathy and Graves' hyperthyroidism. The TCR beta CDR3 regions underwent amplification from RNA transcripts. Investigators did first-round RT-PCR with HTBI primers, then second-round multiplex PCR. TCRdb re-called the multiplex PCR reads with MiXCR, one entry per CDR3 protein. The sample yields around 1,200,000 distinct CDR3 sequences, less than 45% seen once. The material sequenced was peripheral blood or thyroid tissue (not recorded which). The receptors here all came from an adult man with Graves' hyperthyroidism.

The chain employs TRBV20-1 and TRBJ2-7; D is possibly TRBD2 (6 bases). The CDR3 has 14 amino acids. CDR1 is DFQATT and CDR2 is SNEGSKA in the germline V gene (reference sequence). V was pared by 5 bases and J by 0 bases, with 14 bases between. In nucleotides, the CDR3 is TGCAGTGCTTATCTAGCGTCGAGCTCCTACGAGCAGTACTTC. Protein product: CSAYLASSSYEQYF.

The CDR3 DNA is TGTGCCAGCAGCGAGGGACAGGGCTATGGCTACACCTTC. Its translation is CASSEGQGYGYTF. This rearrangement joins TRBV6-5 to TRBJ1-2; TRBD1 matches at 9 bases. CDR3 length equals 13 residues. CDR1 is MNHEY, CDR2 SVGAGI, per germline. V trimming: 6 bases; J trimming: 4 bases; junction bases outside the gene matches: 3.

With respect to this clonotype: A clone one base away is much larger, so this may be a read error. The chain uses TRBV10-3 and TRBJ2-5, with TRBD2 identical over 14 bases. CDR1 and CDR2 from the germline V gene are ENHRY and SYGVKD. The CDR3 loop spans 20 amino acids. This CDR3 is CASSDPGTSGGPGGGETQYF. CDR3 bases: TGTGCCAGCAGTGACCCTGGGACTAGCGGGGGCCCCGGAGGGGGAGAGACCCAGTACTTC.

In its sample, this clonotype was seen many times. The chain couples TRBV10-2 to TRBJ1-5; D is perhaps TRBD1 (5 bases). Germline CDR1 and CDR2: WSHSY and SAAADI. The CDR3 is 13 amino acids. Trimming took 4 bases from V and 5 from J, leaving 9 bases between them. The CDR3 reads CASSGGRDQPQHF. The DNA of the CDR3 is TGCGCCAGCAGTGGGGGGAGAGATCAGCCCCAGCATTTT.

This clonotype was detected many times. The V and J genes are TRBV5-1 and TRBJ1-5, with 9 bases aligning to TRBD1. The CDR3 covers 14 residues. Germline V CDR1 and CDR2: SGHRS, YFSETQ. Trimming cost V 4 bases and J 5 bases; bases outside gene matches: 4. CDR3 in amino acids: CASSKDRGDQPQHF. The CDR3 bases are TGCGCCAGCAGCAAGGACAGGGGCGATCAGCCCCAGCATTTT.

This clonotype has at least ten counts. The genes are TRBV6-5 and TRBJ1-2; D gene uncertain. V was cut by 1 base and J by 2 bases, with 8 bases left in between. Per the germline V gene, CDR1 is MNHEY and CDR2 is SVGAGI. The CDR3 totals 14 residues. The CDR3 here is CASSYYDGNYGYTF. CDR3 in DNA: TGTGCCAGCAGTTACTATGATGGGAACTATGGCTACACCTTC.

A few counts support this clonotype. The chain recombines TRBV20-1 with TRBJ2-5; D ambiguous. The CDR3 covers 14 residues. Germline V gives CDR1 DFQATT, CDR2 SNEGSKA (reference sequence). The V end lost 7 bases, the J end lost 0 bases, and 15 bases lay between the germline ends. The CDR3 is CSVSPGQNQETQYF. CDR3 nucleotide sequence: TGCAGTGTTTCGCCCGGGCAGAACCAAGAGACCCAGTACTTC.

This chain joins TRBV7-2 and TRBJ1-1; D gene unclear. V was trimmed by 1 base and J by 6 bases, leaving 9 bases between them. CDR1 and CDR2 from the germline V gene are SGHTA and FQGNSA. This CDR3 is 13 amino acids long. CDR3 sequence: CASSLGPRAEAFF. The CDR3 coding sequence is TGTGCCAGCAGCTTAGGCCCTAGGGCTGAAGCTTTCTTT.

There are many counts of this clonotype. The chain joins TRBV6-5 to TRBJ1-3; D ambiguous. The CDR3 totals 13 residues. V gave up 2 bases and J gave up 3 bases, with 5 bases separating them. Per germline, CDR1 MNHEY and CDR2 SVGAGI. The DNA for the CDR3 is TGTGCCAGCAGTTACACCCTTGGAAACACCATATATTTT. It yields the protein CASSYTLGNTIYF.

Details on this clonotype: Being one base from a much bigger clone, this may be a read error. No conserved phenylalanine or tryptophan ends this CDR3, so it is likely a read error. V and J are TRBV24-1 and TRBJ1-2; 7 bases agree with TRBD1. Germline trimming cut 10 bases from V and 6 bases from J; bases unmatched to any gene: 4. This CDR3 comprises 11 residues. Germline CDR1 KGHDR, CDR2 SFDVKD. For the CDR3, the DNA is TGTGCCACGGAACAGGGGAATGGCTACACCTCC. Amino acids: CATEQGNGYTS.

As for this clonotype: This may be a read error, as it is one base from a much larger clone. The CDR3 region is CASSQGDGARSYGYTF. The CDR3 DNA reads as TGTGCCAGCAGCCAAGGGGACGGGGCCCGGAGCTATGGCTACACCTTC. The chain is built from TRBV14 and TRBJ1-2; D possibly corresponds to TRBD1 (5 bases). The CDR3 runs 16 residues. Trimming stripped 1 base from V and 4 bases from J, with 16 bases between. Germline-derived CDR1 and CDR2 are SGHDN and FVKESK.

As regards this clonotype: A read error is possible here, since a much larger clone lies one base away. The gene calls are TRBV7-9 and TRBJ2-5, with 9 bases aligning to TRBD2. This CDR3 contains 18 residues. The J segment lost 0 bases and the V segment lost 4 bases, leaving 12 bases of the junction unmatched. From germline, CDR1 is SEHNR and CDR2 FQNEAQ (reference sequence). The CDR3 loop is CASSSSLAGVGHQETQYF. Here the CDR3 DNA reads TGTGCCAGCAGCTCATCTTTAGCGGGAGTGGGGCACCAAGAGACCCAGTACTTC.

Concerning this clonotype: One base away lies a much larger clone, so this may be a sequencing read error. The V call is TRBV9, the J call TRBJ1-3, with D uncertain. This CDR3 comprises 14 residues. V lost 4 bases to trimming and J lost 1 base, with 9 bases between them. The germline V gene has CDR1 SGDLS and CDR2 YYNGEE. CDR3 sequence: CASSRPTSGNTIYF. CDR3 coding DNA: TGTGCCAGCAGCAGGCCGACTTCTGGAAACACCATATATTTT.

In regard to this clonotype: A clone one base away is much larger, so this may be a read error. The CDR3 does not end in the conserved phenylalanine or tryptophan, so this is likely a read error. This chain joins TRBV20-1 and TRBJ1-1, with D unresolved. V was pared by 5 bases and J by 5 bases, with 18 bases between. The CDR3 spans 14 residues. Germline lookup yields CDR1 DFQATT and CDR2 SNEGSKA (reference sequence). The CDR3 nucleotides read TGCAGTGCTCAGGCGGGCGTTGACCGAACTGAAGCTTTCTCT. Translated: CSAQAGVDRTEAFS.

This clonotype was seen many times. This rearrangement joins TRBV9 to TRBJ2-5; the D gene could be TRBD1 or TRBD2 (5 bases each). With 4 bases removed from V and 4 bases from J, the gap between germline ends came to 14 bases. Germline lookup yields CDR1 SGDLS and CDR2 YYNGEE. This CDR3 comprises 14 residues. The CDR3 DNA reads TGTGCCAGCAGCCTCACGAGGGGACCAGAGACCCAGTACTTC. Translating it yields CASSLTRGPETQYF.

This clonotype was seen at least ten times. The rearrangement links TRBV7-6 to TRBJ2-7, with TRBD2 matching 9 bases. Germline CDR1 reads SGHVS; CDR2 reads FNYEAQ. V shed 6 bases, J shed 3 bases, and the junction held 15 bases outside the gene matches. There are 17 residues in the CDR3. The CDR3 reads CASSPRRPSGDHYEQYF. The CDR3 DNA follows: TGTGCCAGCAGTCCTCGGAGGCCTAGCGGGGATCACTACGAGCAGTACTTC. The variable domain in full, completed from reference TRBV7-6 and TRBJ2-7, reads GAGVSQSPRYKVTKRGQDVALRCDPISGHVSLYWYRQALGQGPEFLTYFNYEAQQDKSGLPNDRFSAERPEGSISTLTIQRTEQRDSAMYRCASSPRRPSGDHYEQYFGPGTRLTVT.

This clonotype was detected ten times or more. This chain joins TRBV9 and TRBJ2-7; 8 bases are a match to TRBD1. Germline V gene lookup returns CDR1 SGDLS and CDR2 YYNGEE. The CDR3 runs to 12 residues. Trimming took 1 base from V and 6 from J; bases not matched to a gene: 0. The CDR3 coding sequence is TGTGCCAGCAGCGTAACAGGGGGCGAGCAGTACTTC. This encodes CASSVTGGEQYF.

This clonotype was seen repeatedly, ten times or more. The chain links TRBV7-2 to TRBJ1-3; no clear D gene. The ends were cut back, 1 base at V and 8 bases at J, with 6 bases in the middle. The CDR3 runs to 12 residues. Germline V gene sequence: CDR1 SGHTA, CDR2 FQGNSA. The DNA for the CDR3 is TGTGCCAGCAGCTTAGGAGGGTACACCATATATTTT. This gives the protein CASSLGGYTIYF.

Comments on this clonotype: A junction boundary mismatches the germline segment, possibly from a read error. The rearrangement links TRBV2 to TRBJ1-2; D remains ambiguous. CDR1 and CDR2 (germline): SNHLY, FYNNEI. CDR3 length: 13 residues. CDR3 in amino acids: CASRPGSSRTEAF. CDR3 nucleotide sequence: TGTGCCAGCAGACCGGGGTCTAGTCGGACTGAAGCTTTC.

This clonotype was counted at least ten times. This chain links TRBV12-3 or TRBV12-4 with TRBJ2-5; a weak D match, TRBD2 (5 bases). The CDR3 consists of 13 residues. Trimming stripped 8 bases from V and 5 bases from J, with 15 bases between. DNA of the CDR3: TGTGCCAGCGGAGGAGGACTCTCGGAGACCCAGTACTTC. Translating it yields CASGGGLSETQYF.

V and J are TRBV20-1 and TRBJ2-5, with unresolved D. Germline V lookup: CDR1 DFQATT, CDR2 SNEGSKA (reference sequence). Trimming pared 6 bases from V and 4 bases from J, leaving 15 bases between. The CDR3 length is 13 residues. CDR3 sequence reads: CSARDMSIETQYF. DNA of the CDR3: TGCAGTGCCCGCGATATGAGTATAGAGACCCAGTACTTC.

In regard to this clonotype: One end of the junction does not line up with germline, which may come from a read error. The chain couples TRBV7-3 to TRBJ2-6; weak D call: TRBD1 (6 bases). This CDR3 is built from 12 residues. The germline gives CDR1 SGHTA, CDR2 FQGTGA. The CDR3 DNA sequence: TGCGCCAGCAGCCAAGGGGGTAGGCCGGAAGCTTTC. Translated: CASSQGGRPEAF. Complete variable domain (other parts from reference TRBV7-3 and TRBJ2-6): GAGVSQTPSNKVTEKGKYVELRCDPISGHTALYWYRQSLGQGPEFLIYFQGTGAADDSGLPNDRFFAVRPEGSVSTLKIQRTERGDSAVYLCASSQGGRPEAFGAGSRLTVL.

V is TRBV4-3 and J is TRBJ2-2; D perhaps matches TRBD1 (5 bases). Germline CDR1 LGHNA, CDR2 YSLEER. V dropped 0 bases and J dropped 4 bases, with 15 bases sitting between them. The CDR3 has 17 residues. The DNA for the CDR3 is TGCGCCAGCAGCCAAGATAGGGCAGGGTGGAGCACCGGGGAGCTGTTTTTT. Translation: CASSQDRAGWSTGELFF.

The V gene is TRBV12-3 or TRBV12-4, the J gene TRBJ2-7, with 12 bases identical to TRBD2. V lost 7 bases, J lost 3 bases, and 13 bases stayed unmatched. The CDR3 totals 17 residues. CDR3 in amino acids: CASTRTSGALFIYEQYF. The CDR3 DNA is TGTGCCAGCACTCGGACTAGCGGGGCCCTGTTTATCTACGAGCAGTACTTC.